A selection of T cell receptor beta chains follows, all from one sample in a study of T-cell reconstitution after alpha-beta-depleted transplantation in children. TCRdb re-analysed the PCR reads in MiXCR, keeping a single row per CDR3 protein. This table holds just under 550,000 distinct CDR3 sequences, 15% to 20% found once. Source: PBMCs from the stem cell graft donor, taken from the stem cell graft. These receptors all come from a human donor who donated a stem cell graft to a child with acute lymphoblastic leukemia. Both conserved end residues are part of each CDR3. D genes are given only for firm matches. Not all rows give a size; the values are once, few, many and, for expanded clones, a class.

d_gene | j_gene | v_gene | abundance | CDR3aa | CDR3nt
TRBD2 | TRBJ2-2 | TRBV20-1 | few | CSAPPGLAPNTGELFF | TGCAGTGCGCCTCCGGGACTAGCTCCGAACACCGGGGAGCTGTTTTTT
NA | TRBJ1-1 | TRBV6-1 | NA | CASIPPGITEAFF | TGTGCCAGCATTCCCCCAGGGATAACTGAAGCTTTCTTT
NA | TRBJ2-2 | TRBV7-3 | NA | CASSQAPGTNTGELFF | TGTGCCAGCAGCCAAGCGCCGGGAACGAACACCGGGGAGCTGTTTTTT
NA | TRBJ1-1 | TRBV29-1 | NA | CSVRRGTEAFF | TGCAGCGTCCGCCGAGGCACTGAAGCTTTCTTT
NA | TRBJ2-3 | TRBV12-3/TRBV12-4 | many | CASRPGMDTQYF | TGTGCCAGCAGGCCCGGGATGGATACGCAGTATTTT
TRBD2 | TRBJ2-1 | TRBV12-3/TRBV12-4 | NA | CASRGIPGGFGGMNEQFF | TGTGCCAGCAGGGGGATTCCGGGGGGGTTTGGCGGGATGAATGAGCAGTTCTTC
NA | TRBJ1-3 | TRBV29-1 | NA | CSVQEPSGNTIYF | TGCAGCGTTCAGGAACCCTCTGGAAACACCATATATTTT
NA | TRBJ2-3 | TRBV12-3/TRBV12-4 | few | CASSLNRGRSTDTQYF | TGTGCCAGCAGTTTAAACCGGGGGCGAAGCACAGATACGCAGTATTTT
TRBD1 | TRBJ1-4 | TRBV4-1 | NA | CASSQDFRGTVAEKLFF | TGCGCCAGCAGCCAAGACTTTCGGGGGACAGTTGCTGAAAAACTGTTTTTT
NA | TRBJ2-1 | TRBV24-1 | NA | CATSDPILNEQFF | TGTGCCACCAGTGACCCTATTCTAAATGAGCAGTTCTTC
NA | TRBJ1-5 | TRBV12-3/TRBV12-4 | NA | CASSLLGGLPSGNQPQHF | TGTGCCAGCAGTTTATTGGGGGGCCTACCGTCGGGCAATCAGCCCCAGCATTTT
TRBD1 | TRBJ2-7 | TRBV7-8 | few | CASSFRDRAREQYF | TGTGCCAGCAGCTTCCGGGACAGGGCCCGCGAGCAGTACTTC
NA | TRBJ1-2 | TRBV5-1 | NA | CASSLGGPANYGYTF | TGCGCCAGCAGCTTAGGCGGACCGGCTAACTATGGCTACACCTTC
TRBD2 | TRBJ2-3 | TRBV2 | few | CASSEEGTSGPDTQYF | TGTGCCAGCAGTGAAGAGGGGACTAGCGGACCAGATACGCAGTATTTT
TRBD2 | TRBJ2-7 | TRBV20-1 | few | CSTPSGSGYEQYF | TGCAGTACCCCGAGCGGGAGCGGGTACGAGCAGTACTTC
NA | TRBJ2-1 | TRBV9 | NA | CASSVGRDFLYNEQFF | TGTGCCAGCAGCGTAGGAAGGGATTTCCTGTACAATGAGCAGTTCTTC
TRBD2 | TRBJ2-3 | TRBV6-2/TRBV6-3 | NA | CASSYLLAGVSDTQYF | TGTGCCAGCAGTTACTTACTAGCGGGAGTGTCAGATACGCAGTATTTT
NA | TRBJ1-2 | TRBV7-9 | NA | CASSPQDTPNYGYTF | TGTGCCAGCAGCCCCCAGGACACTCCCAACTATGGCTACACCTTC